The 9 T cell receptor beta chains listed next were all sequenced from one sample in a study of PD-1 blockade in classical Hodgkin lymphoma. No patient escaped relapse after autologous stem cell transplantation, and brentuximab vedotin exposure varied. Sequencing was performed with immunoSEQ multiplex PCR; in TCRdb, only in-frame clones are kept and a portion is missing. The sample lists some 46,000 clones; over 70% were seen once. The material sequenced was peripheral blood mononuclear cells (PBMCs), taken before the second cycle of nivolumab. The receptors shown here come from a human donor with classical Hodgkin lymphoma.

CDR3 in amino acids: CAINTGGINEKLFF. CDR3 coding DNA: TGTGCCATCAATACAGGGGGCATAAATGAAAAACTGTTTTTT. The V call is TRBV10-3, the J call TRBJ1-4; 9 nucleotides match TRBD1. The CDR3 extends over 14 amino acids. Trimming at V came to 7 bases and at J to 5 bases, leaving 5 bases not matched to a gene. Germline-derived CDR1 and CDR2 are ENHRY and SYGVKD.

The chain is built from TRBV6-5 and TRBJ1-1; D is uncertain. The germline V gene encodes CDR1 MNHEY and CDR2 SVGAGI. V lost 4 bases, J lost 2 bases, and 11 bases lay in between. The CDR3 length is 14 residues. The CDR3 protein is CASSFSGRNTEAFF. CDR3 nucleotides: TGTGCCAGCAGTTTCTCCGGCCGCAACACTGAAGCTTTCTTT.

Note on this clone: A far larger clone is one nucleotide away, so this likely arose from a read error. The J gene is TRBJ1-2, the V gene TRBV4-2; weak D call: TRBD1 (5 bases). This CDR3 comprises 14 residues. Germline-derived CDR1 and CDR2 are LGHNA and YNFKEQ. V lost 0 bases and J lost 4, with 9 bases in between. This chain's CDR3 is CASSQDGGTYGYTF. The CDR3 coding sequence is TGTGCCAGCAGCCAAGACGGGGGGACCTATGGCTACACCTTC.

DNA for the CDR3: TGTGCCAGCAGCTTGTTGAGGTTACAGGGGGCGCGTGGCTACACCTTC. Amino acids: CASSLLRLQGARGYTF. The chain recombines TRBV5-4 with TRBJ1-2, with 9 bases aligning to TRBD1. With 1 base clipped from V and 7 bases from J, the junction kept 11 bases outside the gene matches. CDR1 and CDR2 from the germline V gene are SGHNT and YYREEE (reference sequence). The CDR3 has 16 residues.

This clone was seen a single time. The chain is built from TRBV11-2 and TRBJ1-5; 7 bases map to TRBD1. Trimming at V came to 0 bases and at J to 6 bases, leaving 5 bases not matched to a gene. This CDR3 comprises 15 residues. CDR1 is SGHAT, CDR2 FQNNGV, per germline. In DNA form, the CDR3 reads TGTGCCAGCAGCTTAGAAGGGGGCGAGGGTCAGCCCCAGCATTTT. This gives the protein CASSLEGGEGQPQHF.

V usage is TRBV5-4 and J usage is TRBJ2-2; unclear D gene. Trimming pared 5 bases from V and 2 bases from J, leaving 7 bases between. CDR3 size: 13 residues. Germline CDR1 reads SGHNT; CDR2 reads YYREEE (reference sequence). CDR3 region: CASSYLNTGELFF. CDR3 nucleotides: TGTGCCAGCAGTTACCTTAACACCGGGGAGCTGTTTTTT. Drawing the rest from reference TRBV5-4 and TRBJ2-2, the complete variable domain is ETGVTQSPTHLIKTRGQQVTLRCSSQSGHNTVSWYQQALGQGPQFIFQYYREEENGRGNFPPRFSGLQFPNYSSELNVNALELDDSALYLCASSYLNTGELFFGEGSRLTVL.

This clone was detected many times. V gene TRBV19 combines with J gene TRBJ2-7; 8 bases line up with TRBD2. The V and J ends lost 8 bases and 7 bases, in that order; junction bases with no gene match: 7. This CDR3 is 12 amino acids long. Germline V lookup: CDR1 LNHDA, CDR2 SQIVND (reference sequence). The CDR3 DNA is TGTGCCAGTTCGGGAGGGCCGGGTGAGCAGTACTTC. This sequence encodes CASSGGPGEQYF.

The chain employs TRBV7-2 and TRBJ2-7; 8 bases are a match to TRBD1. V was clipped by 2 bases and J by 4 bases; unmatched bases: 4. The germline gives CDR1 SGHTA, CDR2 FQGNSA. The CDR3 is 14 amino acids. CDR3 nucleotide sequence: TGTGCCAGCAGCTTATACCAGGGGGCTTACGAGCAGTACTTC. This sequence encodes CASSLYQGAYEQYF.

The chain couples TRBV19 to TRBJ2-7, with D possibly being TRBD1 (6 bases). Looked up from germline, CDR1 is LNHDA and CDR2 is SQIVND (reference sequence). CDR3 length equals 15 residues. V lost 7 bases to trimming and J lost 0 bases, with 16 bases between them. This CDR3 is CASKTPGHSSYEQYF. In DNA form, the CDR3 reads TGTGCCAGTAAAACACCGGGACACAGCTCCTACGAGCAGTACTTC. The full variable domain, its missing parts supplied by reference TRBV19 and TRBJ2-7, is DGGITQSPKYLFRKEGQNVTLSCEQNLNHDAMYWYRQDPGQGLRLIYYSQIVNDFQKGDIAEGYSVSREKKESFPLTVTSAQKNPTAFYLCASKTPGHSSYEQYFGPGTRLTVT.